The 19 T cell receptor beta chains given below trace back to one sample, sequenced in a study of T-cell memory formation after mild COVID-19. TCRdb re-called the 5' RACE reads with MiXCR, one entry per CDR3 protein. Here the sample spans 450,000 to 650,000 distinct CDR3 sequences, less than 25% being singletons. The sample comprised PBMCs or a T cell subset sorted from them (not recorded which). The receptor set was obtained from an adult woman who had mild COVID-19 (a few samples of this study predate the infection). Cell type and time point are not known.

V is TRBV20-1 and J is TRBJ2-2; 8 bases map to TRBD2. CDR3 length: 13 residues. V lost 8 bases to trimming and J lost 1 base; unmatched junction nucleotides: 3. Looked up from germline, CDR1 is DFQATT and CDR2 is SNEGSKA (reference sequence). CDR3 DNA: TGCAGTTTAGCGGGATTGAACACCGGGGAGCTGTTTTTT. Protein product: CSLAGLNTGELFF.

The CDR3 coding sequence is TGCGCCAGCAAGCACGGGAACACAGATACGCAGTATTTT. It translates to CASKHGNTDTQYF. V is TRBV5-1 and J is TRBJ2-3, with a possible D match to TRBD2 (5 bases). This CDR3 is 13 amino acids long. The ends were cut back, 6 bases at V and 2 bases at J, with 10 bases in the middle. Germline V lookup: CDR1 SGHRS, CDR2 YFSETQ.

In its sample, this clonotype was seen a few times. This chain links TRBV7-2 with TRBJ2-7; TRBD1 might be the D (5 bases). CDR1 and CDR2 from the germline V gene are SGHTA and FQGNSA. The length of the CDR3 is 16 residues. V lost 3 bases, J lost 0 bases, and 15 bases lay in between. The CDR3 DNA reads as TGTGCCAGCAGCTTTGGCAGGGCACGCATCTCCTACGAGCAGTACTTC. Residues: CASSFGRARISYEQYF. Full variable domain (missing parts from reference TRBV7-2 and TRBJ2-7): GAGVSQSPSNKVTEKGKDVELRCDPISGHTALYWYRQSLGQGLEFLIYFQGNSAPDKSGLPSDRFSAERTGGSVSTLTIQRTQQEDSAVYLCASSFGRARISYEQYFGPGTRLTVT.

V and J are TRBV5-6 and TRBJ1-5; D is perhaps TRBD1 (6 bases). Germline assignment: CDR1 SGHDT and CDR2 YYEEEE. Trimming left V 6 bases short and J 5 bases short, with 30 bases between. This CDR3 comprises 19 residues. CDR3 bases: TGTGCCAGCACTCATCTTGCAGGGGTGGGGTTCCCCCGCCATCAGCCCCAGCATTTT. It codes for CASTHLAGVGFPRHQPQHF. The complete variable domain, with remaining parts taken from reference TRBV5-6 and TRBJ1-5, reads DAGVTQSPTHLIKTRGQQVTLRCSPKSGHDTVSWYQQALGQGPQFIFQYYEEEERQRGNFPDRFSGHQFPNYSSELNVNALLLGDSALYLCASTHLAGVGFPRHQPQHFGDGTRLSIL.

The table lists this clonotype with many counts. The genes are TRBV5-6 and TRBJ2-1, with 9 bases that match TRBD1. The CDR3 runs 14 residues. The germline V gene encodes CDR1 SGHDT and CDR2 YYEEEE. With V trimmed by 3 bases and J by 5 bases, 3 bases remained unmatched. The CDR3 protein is CASSWDRADNEQFF. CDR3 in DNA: TGTGCCAGCAGCTGGGACAGGGCGGACAATGAGCAGTTCTTC. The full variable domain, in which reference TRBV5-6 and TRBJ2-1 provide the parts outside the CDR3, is DAGVTQSPTHLIKTRGQQVTLRCSPKSGHDTVSWYQQALGQGPQFIFQYYEEEERQRGNFPDRFSGHQFPNYSSELNVNALLLGDSALYLCASSWDRADNEQFFGPGTRLTVL.

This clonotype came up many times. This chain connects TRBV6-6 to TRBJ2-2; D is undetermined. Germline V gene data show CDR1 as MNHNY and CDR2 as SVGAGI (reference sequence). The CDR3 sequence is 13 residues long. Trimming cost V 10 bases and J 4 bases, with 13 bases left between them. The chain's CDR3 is CATQQYGTGELFF. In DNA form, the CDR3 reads TGTGCCACCCAACAATACGGCACCGGGGAGCTGTTTTTT.

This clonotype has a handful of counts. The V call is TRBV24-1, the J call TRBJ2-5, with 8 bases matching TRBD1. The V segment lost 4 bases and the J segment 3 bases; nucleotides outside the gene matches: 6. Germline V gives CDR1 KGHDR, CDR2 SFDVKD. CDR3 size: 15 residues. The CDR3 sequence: CATSEPDRGKETQYF. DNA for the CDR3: TGTGCCACCAGTGAGCCCGACAGGGGCAAAGAGACCCAGTACTTC.

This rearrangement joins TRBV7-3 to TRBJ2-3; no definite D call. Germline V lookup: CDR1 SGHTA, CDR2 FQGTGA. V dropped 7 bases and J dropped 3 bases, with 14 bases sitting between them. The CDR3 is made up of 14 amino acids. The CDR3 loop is CASNQGSLTDTQYF. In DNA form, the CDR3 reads TGTGCCAGCAACCAAGGCTCTTTAACAGATACGCAGTATTTT.

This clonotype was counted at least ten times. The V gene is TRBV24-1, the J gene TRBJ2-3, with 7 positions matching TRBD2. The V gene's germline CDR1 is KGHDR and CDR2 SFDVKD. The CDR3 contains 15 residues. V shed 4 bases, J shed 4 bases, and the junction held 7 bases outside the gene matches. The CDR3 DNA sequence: TGTGCCACCAGTGACCTTGGACTAGAGTCAGATACGCAGTATTTT. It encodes CATSDLGLESDTQYF.

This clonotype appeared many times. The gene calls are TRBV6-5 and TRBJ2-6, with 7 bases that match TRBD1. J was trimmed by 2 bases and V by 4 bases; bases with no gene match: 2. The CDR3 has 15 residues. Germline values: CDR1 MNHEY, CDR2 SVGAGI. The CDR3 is CASSFQGAGANVLTF. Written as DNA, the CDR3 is TGTGCCAGCAGTTTCCAGGGGGCTGGGGCCAACGTCCTGACTTTC.

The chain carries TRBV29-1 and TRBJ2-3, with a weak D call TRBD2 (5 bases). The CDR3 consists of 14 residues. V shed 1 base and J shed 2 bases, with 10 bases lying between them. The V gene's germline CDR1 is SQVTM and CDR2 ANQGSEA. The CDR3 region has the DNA TGCAGCGTTGAAGGCGGGCTAGCCACAGATACGCAGTATTTT. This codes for CSVEGGLATDTQYF.

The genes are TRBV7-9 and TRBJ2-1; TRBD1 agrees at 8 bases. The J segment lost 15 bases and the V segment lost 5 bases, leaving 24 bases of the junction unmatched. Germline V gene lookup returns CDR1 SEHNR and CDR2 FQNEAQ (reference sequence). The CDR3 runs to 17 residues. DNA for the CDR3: TGTGCCAGCAGCCCACTCGCCAGGACAGGGTCTGTCCCAGTGGGGTTCTTC. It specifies CASSPLARTGSVPVGFF. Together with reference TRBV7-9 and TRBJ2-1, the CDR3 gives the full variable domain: DTGVSQNPRHKITKRGQNVTFRCDPISEHNRLYWYRQTLGQGPEFLTYFQNEAQLEKSRLLSDRFSAERPKGSFSTLEIQRTEQGDSAMYLCASSPLARTGSVPVGFFGPGTRLTVL.

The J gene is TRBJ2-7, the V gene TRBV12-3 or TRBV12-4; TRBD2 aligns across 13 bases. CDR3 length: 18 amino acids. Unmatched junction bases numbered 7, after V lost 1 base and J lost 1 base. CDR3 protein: CASSLGLAGGTVSYEQYF. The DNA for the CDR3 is TGTGCCAGCAGTTTAGGACTAGCGGGAGGCACAGTGTCCTACGAGCAGTACTTC.

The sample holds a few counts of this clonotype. The CDR3 coding sequence is TGTGCCAGCAGCCTAGACGCGGGGGGAGTTGAAGCTTTCTTT. Encoded protein: CASSLDAGGVEAFF. V usage is TRBV7-9 and J usage is TRBJ1-1, with D possibly being TRBD1 (5 bases). The CDR3 runs 14 residues. V was trimmed by 5 bases and J by 7 bases, leaving 17 bases between them. Germline CDR1 SEHNR, CDR2 FQNEAQ (reference sequence).

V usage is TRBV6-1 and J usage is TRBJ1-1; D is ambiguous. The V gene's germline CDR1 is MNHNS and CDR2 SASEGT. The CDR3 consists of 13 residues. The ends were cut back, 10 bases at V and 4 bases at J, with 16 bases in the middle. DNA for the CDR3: TGTGCCACGATCAGGAGCAGGAGCACTGAAGCTTTCTTT. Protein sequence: CATIRSRSTEAFF.

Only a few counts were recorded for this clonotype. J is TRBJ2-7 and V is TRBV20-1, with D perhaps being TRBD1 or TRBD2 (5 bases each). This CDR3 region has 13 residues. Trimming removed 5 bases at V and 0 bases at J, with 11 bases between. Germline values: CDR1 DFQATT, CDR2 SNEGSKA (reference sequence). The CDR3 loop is CSAFGTVSYEQYF. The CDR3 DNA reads TGCAGTGCTTTCGGGACCGTCTCCTACGAGCAGTACTTC.

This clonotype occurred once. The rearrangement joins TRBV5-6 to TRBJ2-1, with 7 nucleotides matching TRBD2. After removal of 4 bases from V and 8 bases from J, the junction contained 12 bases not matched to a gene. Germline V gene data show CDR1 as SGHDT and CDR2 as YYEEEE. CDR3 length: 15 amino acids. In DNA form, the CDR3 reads TGTGCCAGCAGCGTCGGACTAGACGGGTGGGATGAGCAGTTCTTC. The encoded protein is CASSVGLDGWDEQFF.

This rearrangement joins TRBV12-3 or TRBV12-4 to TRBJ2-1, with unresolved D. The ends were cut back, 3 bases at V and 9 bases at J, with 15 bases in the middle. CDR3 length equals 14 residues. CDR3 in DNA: TGTGCCAGCAGTTTGGCGCAGTTGTCAGCTGAGCAGTTCTTC. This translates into CASSLAQLSAEQFF.

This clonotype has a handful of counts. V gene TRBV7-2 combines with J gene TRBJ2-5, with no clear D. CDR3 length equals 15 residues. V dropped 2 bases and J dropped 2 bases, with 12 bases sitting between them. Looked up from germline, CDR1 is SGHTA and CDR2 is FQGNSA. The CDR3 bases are TGTGCCAGCAGCTTAAGGCGTAACACACAAGAGACCCAGTACTTC. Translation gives CASSLRRNTQETQYF.